Presented here are 13 T cell receptor beta chains from one specimen sequenced in a study of CD8 T cell repertoires and HIV-1 epitope variants. Clones were sequenced by immunoSEQ multiplex PCR, and TCRdb holds only the in-frame ones, with some missing. The sample shows 2,500 to 3,000 clones, around three quarters of them seen only once. Their antigens remain unidentified. Sequenced: cultured CD8+ T cells derived from PBMCs. These receptor sequences come from a male donor with HIV.

This clone was seen more than once but under ten times. This chain uses TRBV19 with TRBJ1-6, with D uncertain. Between the trimmed V and J ends, which lost 10 bases and 9 bases, there was a span of 16 bases. The CDR3 spans 13 residues. Per germline, CDR1 LNHDA and CDR2 SQIVND (reference sequence). The DNA of the CDR3 is TGTGCCACCCTGGCAGACGGGAGTTCACCCCTCCACTTT. Protein sequence: CATLADGSSPLHF.

In DNA form, the CDR3 reads TGTGCCAGCCAACAGGGGGCTGGGGAGCAGTACTTC. As protein: CASQQGAGEQYF. This rearrangement joins TRBV19 to TRBJ2-7, with TRBD1 matching 9 bases. The CDR3 runs 12 residues. With V trimmed by 9 bases and J by 7 bases, 7 bases remained unmatched. From germline, CDR1 is LNHDA and CDR2 SQIVND (reference sequence). Drawing the rest from reference TRBV19 and TRBJ2-7, the complete variable domain is DGGITQSPKYLFRKEGQNVTLSCEQNLNHDAMYWYRQDPGQGLRLIYYSQIVNDFQKGDIAEGYSVSREKKESFPLTVTSAQKNPTAFYLCASQQGAGEQYFGPGTRLTVT.

The chain carries TRBV6-6 and TRBJ1-1; D not certain. Trimming stripped 2 bases from V and 8 bases from J, with 15 bases between. There are 14 residues in the CDR3. Germline loops: CDR1 MNHNY, CDR2 SVGAGI (reference sequence). The CDR3 loop reads CASSYGLGGVEAFF. The DNA for the CDR3 is TGTGCCAGCAGTTACGGGCTAGGCGGGGTCGAAGCTTTCTTT.

The V gene is TRBV21-1, the J gene TRBJ2-5; the table names TRBD1, a call not compared with the DNA. TRBV21-1 is classified as a pseudogene. CDR3 length: 18 residues. DNA of the CDR3: TGTGCCAGCAGCAAAAGGGGCCCCGGGACAGGTTACCAAGAGACCCAGTACTTC. Translation: CASSKRGPGTGYQETQYF.

The rearrangement joins TRBV9 to TRBJ2-5, with 7 positions matching TRBD1. Germline assignment: CDR1 SGDLS and CDR2 YYNGEE. This CDR3 region has 14 residues. J lost 5 bases, V lost 0 bases, and 4 bases had no gene match. CDR3 DNA: TGTGCCAGCAGCGTAGAGGGGGCGTGGGAGACCCAGTACTTC. It translates to CASSVEGAWETQYF.

V gene TRBV5-1 combines with J gene TRBJ2-3, with TRBD2 matching 12 bases. The CDR3 is 17 amino acids. Germline lookup yields CDR1 SGHRS and CDR2 YFSETQ. The V and J ends lost 0 bases and 4 bases, in that order; junction bases with no gene match: 6. CDR3: CASSLDSSGRDADTQYF. DNA of the CDR3: TGCGCCAGCAGCTTGGATTCTAGCGGGAGGGACGCAGATACGCAGTATTTT.

The J gene is TRBJ2-5, the V gene TRBV28; no clear D gene. This CDR3 comprises 11 residues. The germline CDR1 and CDR2 sequences are MDHEN and SYDVKM. Trimming shortened V by 3 bases and J by 4 bases, and 3 bases separated the two germline ends. The CDR3 reads CASSFRETQYF. The CDR3 DNA sequence: TGTGCCAGCAGTTTTCGAGAGACCCAGTACTTC.

The chain carries TRBV15 and TRBJ1-4; possibly TRBD1 for D (6 bases). CDR3 size: 14 residues. Germline V gives CDR1 LNHNV, CDR2 YYDKDF (reference sequence). V lost 0 bases to trimming and J lost 8 bases, with 10 bases between them. The CDR3 sequence is CATSRDRGGEKLFF. CDR3 nucleotide sequence: TGTGCCACCAGCAGAGACAGGGGTGGGGAAAAACTGTTTTTT.

This clone turned up a few times. The gene calls are TRBV19 and TRBJ2-1; D might be TRBD1 (5 bases). V lost 4 bases to trimming and J lost 10 bases, with 11 bases between them. The germline gives CDR1 LNHDA, CDR2 SQIVND (reference sequence). CDR3 size: 12 residues. In DNA, the CDR3 is TGTGCCAGTAGTAAAACACAGGTCGAGCAGTTCTTC. The encoded protein is CASSKTQVEQFF. Drawing the rest from reference TRBV19 and TRBJ2-1, the complete variable domain is DGGITQSPKYLFRKEGQNVTLSCEQNLNHDAMYWYRQDPGQGLRLIYYSQIVNDFQKGDIAEGYSVSREKKESFPLTVTSAQKNPTAFYLCASSKTQVEQFFGPGTRLTVL.

The genes are TRBV10-1 and TRBJ2-7, with 8 bases matching TRBD1. The CDR3 contains 13 residues. V was clipped by 5 bases and J by 7 bases; unmatched bases: 7. Germline assignment: CDR1 WNHNN and CDR2 SYGVQD (reference sequence). This CDR3 reads CASSLGQAGEQYF. The CDR3 DNA follows: TGCGCCAGCAGTTTGGGACAGGCGGGGGAGCAGTACTTC.

The genes are TRBV9 and TRBJ2-7, with D perhaps matching TRBD1 or TRBD2 (6 bases each). V lost 4 bases, J lost 1 base, and 15 bases lay in between. This CDR3 region has 15 residues. The germline V gene has CDR1 SGDLS and CDR2 YYNGEE. DNA of the CDR3: TGTGCCAGCAGCCTGGGACAAGGGAGGTCCTACGAGCAGTACTTC. Protein product: CASSLGQGRSYEQYF.

The count of this clone is one. The CDR3 protein is CASSFGPSYEQYF. The DNA of the CDR3 is TGTGCCAGTAGTTTCGGACCATCCTACGAGCAGTACTTC. This chain uses TRBV19 with TRBJ2-7, with D hard to call. CDR3 length equals 13 residues. Germline V gene sequence: CDR1 LNHDA, CDR2 SQIVND (reference sequence). V lost 5 bases and J 1 base, leaving 9 bases between the germline ends.

This chain joins TRBV6-5 and TRBJ2-1, with 8 nucleotides matching TRBD2. CDR1 and CDR2 from the germline V gene are MNHEY and SVGAGI. V was pared by 4 bases and J by 5 bases, with 7 bases of the junction left unmatched. The CDR3 spans 15 residues. CDR3 sequence reads: CASSLAGSFNNEQFF. In nucleotides, the CDR3 is TGTGCCAGCAGTTTAGCGGGAAGTTTCAACAATGAGCAGTTCTTC.